This T cell receptor (beta chain) was sequenced during a study of shared clonotypes between healthy human individuals. At the level of the study: The study used three CD4 naive, three CD4 memory, two CD8 naive and one CD8 memory plate per donor. Study results and limitations: Clonotype sharing among donors was thought likely to change with sequencing depth. A handful of donors held about 5.1% of naive CD4 clonotypes in common.

The CDR3 is 15 residues long. Per germline, CDR1 LGHNA and CDR2 YNFKEQ. The ends were cut back, 3 bases at V and 0 bases at J, with 6 bases in the middle. Clones were read by immunoSEQ multiplex PCR, and TCRdb kept only the in-frame ones, dropping some. The table includes a few million clones, around 94% detected once. In regard to this clone: The antigen is undetermined.

The receptor comes from a man aged 18 to 30 in good health. Material for sequencing was naive CD4+ T cells sorted from blood. The subset: CD45RA+ positively selected. The chain joins TRBV4-2 to TRBJ1-6; D is ambiguous. The CDR3 coding sequence is TGTGCCAGCAGCCAGGACTTCTCCTATAATTCACCCCTCCACTTT. Translated: CASSQDFSYNSPLHF.